This TCR beta chain was profiled in a study of Ad26.COV2.S vaccination and SARS-CoV-2 variants. Across the whole study: The Ad26.COV2.S arm of the COV1001 trial was where the donor was placed. Into the muscle, Ad26.COV2.S was dosed once or twice, 56 days apart. Broader study findings: Using TCR breadth and depth analyses may have led to underestimated total T cell responses.

Treatment reported: some 20 received Ad26.COV2.S at low or high dose, single or two shots; 5 received placebo; per-sample allocation not given. Each sample was drawn 63 days after the first injection (of vaccine or placebo). Donor was an adult aged 18-55 years in Boston. V lost 0 bases, J lost 2 bases, and 7 bases lay in between. CDR1 is LNHNV and CDR2 is YYDKDF in the germline V gene (reference sequence). This CDR3 is 14 amino acids long. Sequenced by immunoSEQ multiplex PCR; TCRdb stores in-frame clones only, minus some. This sample yields some 390,000 clones, of which 70% to 90% are seen a single time; 3.5% belongs to the top ten. About this clone: Its target is unknown.

The specimen comprised peripheral blood, sampled in a trial of Ad26.COV2.S vaccine versus placebo. This receptor was identified in a person between 18 and 65 years old who received the Ad26.COV2.S COVID-19 vaccine or a placebo. The chain has TRBV15 and TRBJ1-2; weak D call: TRBD1 (5 bases). The CDR3 nucleotides are TGTGCCACCAGCAGAGAGGCAGGGAACTATGGCTACACCTTC. This codes for CATSREAGNYGYTF. The full variable domain, completed using reference TRBV15 and TRBJ1-2, is DAMVIQNPRYQVTQFGKPVTLSCSQTLNHNVMYWYQQKSSQAPKLLFHYYDKDFNNEADTPDNFQSRRPNTSFCFLDIRSPGLGDTAMYLCATSREAGNYGYTFGSGTRLTVV.